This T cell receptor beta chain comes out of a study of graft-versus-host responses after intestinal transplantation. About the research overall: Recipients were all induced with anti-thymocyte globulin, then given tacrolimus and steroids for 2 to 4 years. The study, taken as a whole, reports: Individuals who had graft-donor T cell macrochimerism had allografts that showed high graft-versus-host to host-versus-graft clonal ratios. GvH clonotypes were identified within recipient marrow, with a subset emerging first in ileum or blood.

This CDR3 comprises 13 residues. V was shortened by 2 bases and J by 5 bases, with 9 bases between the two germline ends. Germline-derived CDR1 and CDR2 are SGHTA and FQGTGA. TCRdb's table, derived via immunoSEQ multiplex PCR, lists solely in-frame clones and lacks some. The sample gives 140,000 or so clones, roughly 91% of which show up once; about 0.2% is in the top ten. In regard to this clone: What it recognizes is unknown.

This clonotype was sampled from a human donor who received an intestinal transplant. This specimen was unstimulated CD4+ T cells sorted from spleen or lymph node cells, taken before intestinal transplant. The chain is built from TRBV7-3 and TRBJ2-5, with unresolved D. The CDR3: CASSLEWLETQYF. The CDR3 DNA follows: TGTGCCAGCAGCTTAGAATGGCTGGAGACCCAGTACTTC.